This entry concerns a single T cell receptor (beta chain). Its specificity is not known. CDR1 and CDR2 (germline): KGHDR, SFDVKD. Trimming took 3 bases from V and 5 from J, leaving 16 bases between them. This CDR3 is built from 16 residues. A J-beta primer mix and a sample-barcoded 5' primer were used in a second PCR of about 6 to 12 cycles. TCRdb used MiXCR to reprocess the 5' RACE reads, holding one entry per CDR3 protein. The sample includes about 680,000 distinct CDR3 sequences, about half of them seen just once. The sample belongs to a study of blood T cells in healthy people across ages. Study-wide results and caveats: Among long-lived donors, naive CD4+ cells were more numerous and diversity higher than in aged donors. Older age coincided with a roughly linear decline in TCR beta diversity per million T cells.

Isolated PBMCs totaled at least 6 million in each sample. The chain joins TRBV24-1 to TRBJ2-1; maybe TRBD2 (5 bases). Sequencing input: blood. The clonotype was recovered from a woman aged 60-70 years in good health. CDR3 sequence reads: CATSDPGPSHHNEQFF. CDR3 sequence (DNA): TGTGCCACCAGTGATCCGGGCCCTAGCCACCACAATGAGCAGTTCTTC.